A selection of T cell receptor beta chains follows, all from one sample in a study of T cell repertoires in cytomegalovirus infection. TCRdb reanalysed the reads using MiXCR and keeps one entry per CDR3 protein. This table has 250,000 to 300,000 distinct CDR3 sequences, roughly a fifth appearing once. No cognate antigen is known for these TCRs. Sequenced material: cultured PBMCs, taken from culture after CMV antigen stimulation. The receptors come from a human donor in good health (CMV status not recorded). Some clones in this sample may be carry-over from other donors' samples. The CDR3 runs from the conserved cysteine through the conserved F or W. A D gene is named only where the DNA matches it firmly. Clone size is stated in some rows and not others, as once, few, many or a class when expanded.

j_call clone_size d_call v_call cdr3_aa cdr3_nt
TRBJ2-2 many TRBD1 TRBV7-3 CASSSYGTGEGLLNTGELFF TGTGCCAGCAGCTCATATGGGACAGGGGAGGGACTGCTAAACACCGGGGAGCTGTTTTTT
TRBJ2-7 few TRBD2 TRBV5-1 CASSLAGTSGSNEQYF TGCGCCAGCAGCTTGGCCGGGACTAGCGGGAGTAACGAGCAGTACTTC
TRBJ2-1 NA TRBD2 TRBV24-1 CATSDTVTRLARDEQFF TGTGCCACCAGTGATACAGTTACCCGACTAGCAAGGGATGAGCAGTTCTTC
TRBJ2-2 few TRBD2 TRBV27 CASSFRGLAGFGGELFF TGTGCCAGCAGTTTTAGGGGACTAGCGGGATTCGGCGGGGAGCTGTTTTTT
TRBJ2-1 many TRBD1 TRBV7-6 CASSTRLRGPAGNEQFF TGTGCCAGCAGCACAAGGCTCAGGGGGCCTGCCGGGAATGAGCAGTTCTTC
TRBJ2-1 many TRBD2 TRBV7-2 CASSLASTSVGGQFF TGTGCCAGCAGCTTAGCGTCGACTAGCGTGGGCGGGCAGTTCTTC
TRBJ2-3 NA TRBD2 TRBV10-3 CAIALSSGRWDTQYF TGTGCCATCGCCCTTAGTAGCGGGAGGTGGGATACGCAGTATTTT
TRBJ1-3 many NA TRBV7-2 CASSKTASSGNTIYF TGTGCCAGCAGTAAAACAGCGAGCTCTGGAAACACCATATATTTT
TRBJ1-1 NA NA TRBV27 CASSLSWENTEAFF TGTGCCAGCAGTTTATCTTGGGAGAACACTGAAGCTTTCTTT
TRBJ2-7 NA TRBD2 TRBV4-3 CASSRSAGLAGEDEQYF TGCGCCAGCAGTCGCTCGGCGGGGCTAGCGGGAGAGGACGAGCAGTACTTC
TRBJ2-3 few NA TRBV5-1 CASSLTIGGGDDTQYF TGCGCCAGCAGCTTGACCATCGGAGGTGGCGATGATACGCAGTATTTT
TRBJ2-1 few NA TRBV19 CASSRQGNHNEQFF TGTGCCAGTAGTCGCCAGGGCAATCACAATGAGCAGTTCTTC
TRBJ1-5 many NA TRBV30 CAWSGGPLATHF TGTGCCTGGAGTGGCGGGCCCTTAGCTACGCATTTT
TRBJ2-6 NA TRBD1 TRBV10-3 CAIRAWDRGSPGANVLTF TGTGCCATCAGAGCGTGGGACAGGGGGAGCCCTGGGGCCAACGTCCTGACTTTC
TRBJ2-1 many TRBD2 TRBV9 CASSTHGRGLGQFF TGTGCCAGCAGCACCCACGGGAGGGGCTTAGGGCAGTTCTTC
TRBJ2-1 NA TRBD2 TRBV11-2 CASSKGSGSGSYNEQFF TGTGCCAGCAGCAAAGGTAGCGGGAGCGGTTCCTACAATGAGCAGTTCTTC
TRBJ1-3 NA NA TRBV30 CAWNPMKLGNTIYF TGTGCCTGGAACCCTATGAAGCTTGGAAACACCATATATTTT
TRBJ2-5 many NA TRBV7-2 CASTKTLAETQYF TGTGCCAGCACCAAGACCCTTGCGGAGACCCAGTACTTC
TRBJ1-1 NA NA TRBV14 CASSQGRTTEAFF TGTGCCAGCAGCCAAGGCAGGACCACTGAAGCTTTCTTT
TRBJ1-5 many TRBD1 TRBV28 CAARQGSNQPQHF TGTGCCGCCCGACAGGGTAGCAATCAGCCCCAGCATTTT
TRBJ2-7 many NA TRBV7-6 CASSLRGSSDPFYEQYF TGTGCCAGCAGCCTTCGGGGTTCTAGCGACCCTTTTTACGAGCAGTACTTC
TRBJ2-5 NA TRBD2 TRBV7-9 CASSFSGSRETQYF TGTGCCAGCAGTTTTAGCGGGAGCCGAGAGACCCAGTACTTC
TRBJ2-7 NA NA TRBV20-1 CSAETEYEQYF TGCAGTGCTGAAACAGAATACGAGCAGTACTTC
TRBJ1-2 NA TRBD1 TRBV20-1 CSARRDRDYGYTF TGCAGTGCTAGAAGAGACAGGGACTATGGCTACACCTTC